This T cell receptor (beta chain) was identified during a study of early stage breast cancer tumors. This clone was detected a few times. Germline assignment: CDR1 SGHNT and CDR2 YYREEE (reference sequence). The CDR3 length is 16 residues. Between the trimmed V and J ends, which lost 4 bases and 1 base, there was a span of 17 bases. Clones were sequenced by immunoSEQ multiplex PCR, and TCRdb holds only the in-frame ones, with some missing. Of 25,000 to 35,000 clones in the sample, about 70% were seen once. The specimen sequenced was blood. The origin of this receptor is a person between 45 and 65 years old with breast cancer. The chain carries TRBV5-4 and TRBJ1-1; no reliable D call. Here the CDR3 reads CASSRLSGIRNTEAFF. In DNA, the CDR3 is TGTGCCAGCAGCCGACTTTCAGGTATCCGGAACACTGAAGCTTTCTTT.